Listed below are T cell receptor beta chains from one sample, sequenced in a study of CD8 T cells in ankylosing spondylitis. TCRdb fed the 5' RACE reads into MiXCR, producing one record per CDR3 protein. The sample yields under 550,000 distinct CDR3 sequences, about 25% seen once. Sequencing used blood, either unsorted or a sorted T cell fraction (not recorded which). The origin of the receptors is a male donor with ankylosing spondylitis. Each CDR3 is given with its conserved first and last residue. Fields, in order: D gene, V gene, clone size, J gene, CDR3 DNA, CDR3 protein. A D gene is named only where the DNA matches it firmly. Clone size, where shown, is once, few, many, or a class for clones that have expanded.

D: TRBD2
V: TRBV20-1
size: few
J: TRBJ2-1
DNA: TGCAGTGCCAGGACTAGCGGCACCTACAATGAGCAGTTCTTC
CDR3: CSARTSGTYNEQFF

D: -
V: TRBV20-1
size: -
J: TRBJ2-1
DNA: TGCAGTGCTATCGACAGGGAGCAGTTCTTC
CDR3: CSAIDREQFF

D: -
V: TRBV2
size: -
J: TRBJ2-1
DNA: TGTGCCAGCAGTGAATTGCTAGCAGAAGTCGGCGAGCAGTTCTTC
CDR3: CASSELLAEVGEQFF

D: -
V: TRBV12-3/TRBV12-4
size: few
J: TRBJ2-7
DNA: TGTGCCAGCACATTTCCCCGGGACGAGCAGTACTTC
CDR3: CASTFPRDEQYF

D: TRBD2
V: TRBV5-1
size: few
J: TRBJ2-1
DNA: TGCGCCAGCAGCTCAGTACAGCGGGAGGGCCCGAATGAGCAGTTCTTC
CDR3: CASSSVQREGPNEQFF

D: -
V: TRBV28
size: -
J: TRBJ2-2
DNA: TGTGCCGTTAAGGGCTACACCGGGGAGCTGTTTTTT
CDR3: CAVKGYTGELFF

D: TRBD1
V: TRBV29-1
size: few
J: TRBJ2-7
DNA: TGCAGCGTTGCTAGGACAGGCTCCTACGAGCAGTACTTC
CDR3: CSVARTGSYEQYF

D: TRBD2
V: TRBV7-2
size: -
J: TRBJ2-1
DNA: TGTGCCAGCAGTCCTCCGGGACTAGCGGTCACCAATGAGCAGTTCTTC
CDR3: CASSPPGLAVTNEQFF

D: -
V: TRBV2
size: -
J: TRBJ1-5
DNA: TGTGCCAGTAGTAAATTTCGGGACGATCAGCCCCAGCATTTT
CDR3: CASSKFRDDQPQHF

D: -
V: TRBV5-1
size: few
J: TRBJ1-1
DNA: TGCGCCAGCAGCTTGGCTGCCGAGCACACTGAAGCTTTCTTT
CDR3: CASSLAAEHTEAFF

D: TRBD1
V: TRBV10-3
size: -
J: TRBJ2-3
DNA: TGTGCCATCAAATCCGGGACAGGGACACCAGATACGCAGTATTTT
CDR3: CAIKSGTGTPDTQYF

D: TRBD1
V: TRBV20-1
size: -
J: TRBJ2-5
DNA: TGCAGTGCTAGAACCAGGGGGTACGGCCAAGAGACCCAGTACTTC
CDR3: CSARTRGYGQETQYF

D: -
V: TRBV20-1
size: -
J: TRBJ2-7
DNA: TGCAGTGCGTCCCTGGCGGGCGGCACCTACGAGCAGTACTTC
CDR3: CSASLAGGTYEQYF

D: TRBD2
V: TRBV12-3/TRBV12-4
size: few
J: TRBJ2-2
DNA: TGTGCCAGCAGTGATAGCGGGAGGGTGCCCGGGGAGCTGTTTTTT
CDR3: CASSDSGRVPGELFF

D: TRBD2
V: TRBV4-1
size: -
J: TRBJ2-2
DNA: TGCGCCAGCAGCCAAGATAGGCCTAGCGGGAGATGGAACACCGGGGAGCTGTTTTTT
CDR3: CASSQDRPSGRWNTGELFF